These T cell receptor beta chains were read from a single sample in a study of blood T cells in healthy people across ages. TCRdb used MiXCR to reprocess the 5' RACE reads, holding one entry per CDR3 protein. The sample consists of about 670,000 distinct CDR3 sequences, approximately 40% of them appearing once. The material sequenced was blood. The receptors shown here come from a man of 80 years or more in good health. Each CDR3 is given with its conserved first and last residue. Each record gives: clone size, D gene, J gene, V gene, CDR3 DNA, CDR3 protein. D genes are given only for firm matches. Size is stated for part of the rows, as once, few or many counts, or as a class when the clone is expanded.

- | - | TRBJ2-7 | TRBV6-5 | TGTGCCAGCAGTCAAAACAGGAACTACGAGCAGTACTTC | CASSQNRNYEQYF
- | - | TRBJ2-7 | TRBV20-1 | TGCAGTGCTAGAGATATGAGAAGAAGCTCCTACGAGCAGTACTTC | CSARDMRRSSYEQYF
- | TRBD1 | TRBJ2-1 | TRBV9 | TGTGCCAGCAGCGACCGATCCACAGGGGGCAATGAGCAGTTCTTC | CASSDRSTGGNEQFF
- | - | TRBJ1-6 | TRBV10-3 | TGTGCCATCAGTGAGACAGAGATCAATTCACCCCTCCACTTT | CAISETEINSPLHF
- | - | TRBJ2-7 | TRBV5-1 | TGCGCCAGCAGCTTGGGCCAGGGTAGGGCCCCTGAGCAGTACTTC | CASSLGQGRAPEQYF
- | - | TRBJ2-2 | TRBV5-1 | TGCGCCAGCAGCGTGACACCTAACACCGGGGAGCTGTTTTTT | CASSVTPNTGELFF
- | - | TRBJ2-6 | TRBV15 | TGTGCCACCAGCAGAGAGTTTAGGGGAGGTTCGGGTGGGGCCAACGTCCTGACTTTC | CATSREFRGGSGGANVLTF
- | TRBD1 | TRBJ1-4 | TRBV27 | TGTGCCAGCAGTTTATGGGGGACAGGGAGCGAAAAACTGTTTTTT | CASSLWGTGSEKLFF
- | - | TRBJ2-3 | TRBV2 | TGTGCCAGCAGCTACGGGACTCATAGCACAGATACGCAGTATTTT | CASSYGTHSTDTQYF
- | - | TRBJ1-1 | TRBV4-1 | TGCGCCAGCAGCCAAGGTGCGTTAGGCGTTGCGGGCACTGGAGCTTTCTTT | CASSQGALGVAGTGAFF
once | - | TRBJ2-4 | TRBV20-1 | TGCAGTGCTAGAGGGGTGGCGGCAAACACTCAGTACTTC | CSARGVAANTQYF
- | TRBD2 | TRBJ2-1 | TRBV24-1 | TGTGCCACCAGTGAACTACCTAGGGCGGGAGTCCACAATGAGCAGTTCTTC | CATSELPRAGVHNEQFF
many | TRBD1 | TRBJ2-7 | TRBV28 | TGTGCCAGCAAAACAGGGGCCCTCTACGAGCAGTACTTC | CASKTGALYEQYF
- | TRBD2 | TRBJ2-5 | TRBV5-5 | TGTGCCAGCAGCTTGGGGGGCCTAGCGGGGTACAATGAGCAGTACTTC | CASSLGGLAGYNEQYF
many | TRBD1 | TRBJ2-7 | TRBV20-1 | TGCAGTGCTTACAGGGGTTCCCCCAAAGAGGACGAGCAGTACTTC | CSAYRGSPKEDEQYF
few | - | TRBJ1-2 | TRBV5-1 | TGCGCCAGCAGCTTGAATGCAGGTACCTATGGCTACACCTTC | CASSLNAGTYGYTF
- | TRBD1 | TRBJ2-7 | TRBV7-9 | TGTGCCAGCAGCAAAGGGACAGGGGGCAGGTTATACGAGCAGTACTTC | CASSKGTGGRLYEQYF
- | - | TRBJ2-3 | TRBV7-9 | TGTGCCAGCAGCTTAGTCTCGGCCAGACGGGACTTCACAGATACGCAGTATTTT | CASSLVSARRDFTDTQYF
- | - | TRBJ1-4 | TRBV21-1 | TGTGCCAGCAGCAACGAGGACAGGGGGCTGATTGCAACTAATGAAAAACTGTTTTTT | CASSNEDRGLIATNEKLFF
- | - | TRBJ2-1 | TRBV7-2 | TGTGCCAGCAGCGTAGGTAGCGCCTACAATGAGCAGTTCTTC | CASSVGSAYNEQFF
few | - | TRBJ1-4 | TRBV7-9 | TGTGCCAGCAGCCGCCTGGCAGGGAATAATGAAAAACTGTTTTTT | CASSRLAGNNEKLFF
- | - | TRBJ2-7 | TRBV7-9 | TGTGCCAGCAGCCCGCGGGACAACTCCTACAATGAGCAGTACTTC | CASSPRDNSYNEQYF
few | - | TRBJ2-3 | TRBV7-8 | TGTGCCAGCATTAACGAATATACGCAGTATTTT | CASINEYTQYF
- | - | TRBJ2-1 | TRBV27 | TGTGCCAGCCGGAGGGCCGCGGGGCGGGATCATGAGCAGTTCTTC | CASRRAAGRDHEQFF
- | - | TRBJ2-3 | TRBV6-6 | TGTGCCAGCAGTTACTTAGGGGTTAGCACAGATACGCAGTATTTT | CASSYLGVSTDTQYF
- | - | TRBJ1-2 | TRBV5-1 | TGCGCCAGCAGCTACTTAGCCAGTGCCTATGGCTACACCTTC | CASSYLASAYGYTF
- | - | TRBJ1-4 | TRBV7-2 | TGTGCCAGCAGCCCCCAGGGCCGGGGGCTGTTTTTT | CASSPQGRGLFF
few | - | TRBJ2-7 | TRBV6-2/TRBV6-3 | TGTGCCAGCAGTTACTCTCCAGCTCTCGAGCAGTACTTC | CASSYSPALEQYF
many | TRBD1 | TRBJ2-5 | TRBV5-6 | TGTGCCAGCAGCCATGACCCTACAGGGGAGCAGTACTTC | CASSHDPTGEQYF
- | - | TRBJ2-1 | TRBV2 | TGTGCCAGCAGGGGACGAGAGACCCAGTTCTTC | CASRGRETQFF
- | - | TRBJ1-1 | TRBV3-1 | TGTGCCAGCAGCCAATCGGGTTACATGTCGGCTGAAGCTTTCTTT | CASSQSGYMSAEAFF
once | - | TRBJ2-3 | TRBV10-2 | TGCGCCAGCGGTGATCCCTTTGCGGATACGCAGTATTTT | CASGDPFADTQYF
- | TRBD1 | TRBJ2-5 | TRBV6-1 | TGTGCCAGCAGTCCCGGGACAGGGCTCGGGCAAGAGACCCAGTACTTC | CASSPGTGLGQETQYF
- | TRBD1 | TRBJ2-3 | TRBV28 | TGTGCCAGCAGTCTCCGCGTGACAGGGTTTATCACAGATACGCAGTATTTT | CASSLRVTGFITDTQYF
- | - | TRBJ2-1 | TRBV19 | TGTGCCAGTAGTGCTGGAGTTGGTTCCTACAATGAGCAGTTCTTC | CASSAGVGSYNEQFF